One and the same sample provided the 26 T cell receptor gamma chains below, sequenced in a study of gamma-delta T cells after stem cell transplantation. TCRdb fed the RT-PCR reads into CATT to redo clone calling. The sample consists of approximately 1,200 gamma-chain clones, 16% of them appearing once. The source material was gamma-delta T cells. The receptors stem from a human donor. It is not recorded whose cells these are; they may come from a transplant donor.

This clone is large (0.1 to 1%) within its sample. V gene TRGV8 combines with J gene TRGJ1 or TRGJ2. This CDR3 has 14 residues. Germline CDR1 is VENAVY and CDR2 is YDSYNSRV. V lost 0 bases and J lost 2; bases outside the gene matches: 4. For the CDR3, the DNA is TGTGCCACCTGGGATAGGAGGGATTATTATAAGAAACTCTTT. Protein product: CATWDRRDYYKKLF.

Note on this clone: A much larger clone lies one base from this, so it may be a read error. The chain is built from TRGV4 and TRGJ1 or TRGJ2. Germline V gives CDR1 EGSTGY, CDR2 YDSYTSSV. This CDR3 spans 12 amino acids. The CDR3 region is CATWDHGFKKLF. CDR3 DNA: TGTGCCACCTGGGACCATGGGTTTAAGAAACTATTT.

This clone showed up just once. A single base separates this from a much larger clone, so it may be a read error. This chain links TRGV9 with TRGJP. This CDR3 comprises 15 residues. From germline, CDR1 is GITISATS and CDR2 ISYDGTV (reference sequence). CDR3 DNA sequence: TGTGCCTTGTGGGCGCAAGAGTTGGGCAAAAAACTCAAGGTATTT. Translating it yields CALWAQELGKKLKVF.

For this clone: The junction and the germline gene differ at one end; a read error may be behind it. This same CDR3 is encoded by further DNA sequences in the sample. The chain links TRGV9 to TRGJP. Germline values: CDR1 GITISATS, CDR2 ISYDGTV (reference sequence). This CDR3 has 18 residues. The CDR3 DNA reads TGCGCCTTGTGGGAGGTGCGGGGACAAGAGTTGGGCAAAAAAATCAAGGTATTT. Residues: CALWEVRGQELGKKIKVF.

The chain is built from TRGV4 and TRGJP1. Germline V gives CDR1 EGSTGY, CDR2 YDSYTSSV. The CDR3 extends over 14 amino acids. After removal of 0 bases from V and 8 bases from J, the junction contained 6 bases not matched to a gene. CDR3 nucleotides: TGTGCCACCTGGGATGGGCCGGGGGGTTGGTTCAAGATATTT. Translating it yields CATWDGPGGWFKIF.

This clone was observed a few times. The CDR3: CATWDSHSSDWIKTF. The CDR3 DNA reads as TGTGCCACCTGGGACTCCCATAGTAGTGATTGGATCAAGACGTTT. The V and J genes are TRGV2 and TRGJP2. Losses at the gene ends were 3 bases for V and 0 bases for J; bases not matched to a gene: 4. The germline V gene encodes CDR1 EGSNGY and CDR2 YDSYNSKV. This CDR3 has 15 residues.

This clone appeared a few times. The rearrangement links TRGV4 to TRGJ1 or TRGJ2. After removal of 3 bases from V and 0 bases from J, the junction contained 5 bases not matched to a gene. Germline V gene lookup returns CDR1 EGSTGY and CDR2 YDSYTSSV. The CDR3 is 14 residues long. The CDR3 loop is CATWDSRNYYKKLF. CDR3 sequence (DNA): TGTGCCACCTGGGATAGCCGGAATTATTATAAGAAACTCTTT.

In the case of this clone: Germline and junction disagree at one end, which may indicate a read error. This sequence joins TRGV8 and TRGJ1 or TRGJ2. Germline CDR1 VENAVY, CDR2 YDSYNSRV. CDR3 size: 15 residues. This CDR3 is CATGDRPRNYYKKLF. CDR3 bases: TGTGCCACCGGGGATAGGCCAAGGAATTATTATAAGAAACTCTTT.

This clone has more than one count but fewer than ten. The chain joins TRGV2 to TRGJ1 or TRGJ2. The V segment lost 0 bases and the J segment 12 bases; nucleotides outside the gene matches: 11. This CDR3 has 13 residues. Germline V lookup: CDR1 EGSNGY, CDR2 YDSYNSKV. CDR3: CATWDGTADVKLF. Written as DNA, the CDR3 is TGTGCCACCTGGGACGGGACCGCGGATGTGAAACTCTTT.

This clone was counted between two and nine times. One end of the junction is discordant with germline, which a read error may explain. The rearrangement links TRGV9 to TRGJ1 or TRGJ2. The CDR3 length is 14 residues. Germline V lookup: CDR1 GITISATS, CDR2 ISYDGTV (reference sequence). The CDR3 DNA reads as TGTGCCTTGTGGGAGGTCACGAATCATTATAAGAAACTCTTT. Amino acids: CALWEVTNHYKKLF.

By its share, this clone is large. The V gene is TRGV4, the J gene TRGJP1. This CDR3 contains 15 residues. Germline V CDR1 and CDR2: EGSTGY, YDSYTSSV. J was trimmed by 4 bases and V by 1 base; bases with no gene match: 6. CDR3 DNA: TGTGCCACCTGGGATGGCTCCTACACTGGTTGGTTCAAGATATTT. This sequence encodes CATWDGSYTGWFKIF.

Concerning this clone itself: A much larger clone differs from this one at a single base, so this may be a read error. V gene TRGV4 combines with J gene TRGJ1 or TRGJ2. This CDR3 region has 12 residues. Germline V lookup: CDR1 EGSTGY, CDR2 YDSYTSSV. With 3 bases clipped from V and 7 bases from J, the junction kept 6 bases outside the gene matches. This CDR3 reads CATWDSTYKKLF. CDR3 DNA sequence: TGTGCCACCTGGGATTCTACCTATAAGAAACTCTTT.

This clone appeared a few times. The chain couples TRGV3 to TRGJ1 or TRGJ2. Germline lookup yields CDR1 VTNTFY and CDR2 YDVSTARD (reference sequence). V lost 0 bases and J lost 4; bases outside the gene matches: 9. The CDR3 length is 15 residues. DNA of the CDR3: TGTGCCACCTGGGACAGGCTATGGAGATATTATAAGAAACTCTTT. It is translated as CATWDRLWRYYKKLF.

The chain combines TRGV8 with TRGJ1 or TRGJ2. The J segment lost 2 bases and the V segment lost 3 bases, leaving 10 bases of the junction unmatched. The CDR3 contains 15 residues. CDR1 is VENAVY, CDR2 YDSYNSRV, per germline. CDR3 protein: CATWDPLGDYYKKLF. The CDR3 region has the DNA TGTGCCACCTGGGATCCCCTAGGGGATTATTATAAGAAACTCTTT.

This clone occurred a few times. One base separates it from a far larger clone, so it is likely a read error. V gene TRGV9 combines with J gene TRGJP. CDR1 and CDR2 (germline): GITISATS, ISYDGTV (reference sequence). The CDR3 contains 16 residues. CDR3 sequence: CALWEVQEWGKKIKVF. The CDR3 DNA reads as TGTGCCTTGTGGGAGGTGCAAGAGTGGGGCAAAAAAATCAAGGTATTT.

This clone is labeled large. This chain links TRGV3 with TRGJP1. V trimming: 0 bases; J trimming: 6 bases; junction bases outside the gene matches: 4. The CDR3 is made up of 14 amino acids. Looked up from germline, CDR1 is VTNTFY and CDR2 is YDVSTARD (reference sequence). Here the CDR3 reads CATWDRLAGWFKIF. CDR3 nucleotide sequence: TGTGCCACCTGGGACAGGCTAGCTGGTTGGTTCAAGATATTT.

This clone was picked up a small number of times. Being one base from a much bigger clone, this may be a read error. The CDR3 is CATWDKPSYYKKLF. CDR3 in DNA: TGTGCCACCTGGGACAAGCCTAGTTATTATAAGAAACTCTTT. The chain couples TRGV5 to TRGJ1 or TRGJ2. Trimming cost V 2 bases and J 3 bases; bases outside gene matches: 7. From germline, CDR1 is VINAFY and CDR2 YDVSNSKD. The CDR3 has 14 residues.

This clone is large (0.1 to 1%). The rearrangement joins TRGV4 to TRGJ1 or TRGJ2. V shed 5 bases, J shed 7 bases, and the junction held 8 bases outside the gene matches. CDR1 is EGSTGY and CDR2 is YDSYTSSV in the germline V gene. The CDR3 has 12 residues. The CDR3 nucleotides are TGTGCCACCTGGGGCCAGGGCTATAAGAAACTCTTT. This sequence encodes CATWGQGYKKLF.

This clone is labeled as large. Distinct nucleotide sequences in the sample also encode this CDR3. The chain combines TRGV4 with TRGJ1 or TRGJ2. The germline gives CDR1 EGSTGY, CDR2 YDSYTSSV. The CDR3 covers 12 residues. The V gene end was trimmed by 0 bases and the J gene end by 7 bases; junction bases not matched to a gene: 3. CDR3 protein: CATWDGWYKKLF. In DNA form, the CDR3 reads TGTGCCACCTGGGATGGGTGGTATAAGAAACTCTTT.

This clone has only a few counts. Other nucleotide sequences from this sample produce the same CDR3. The rearrangement links TRGV4 to TRGJ1 or TRGJ2. V trimming: 0 bases; J trimming: 10 bases; junction bases outside the gene matches: 6. The germline V gene encodes CDR1 EGSTGY and CDR2 YDSYTSSV. The CDR3 covers 12 residues. The CDR3 reads CATWDGPYKKLF. The CDR3, as DNA: TGTGCCACCTGGGATGGGCCTTACAAGAAACTCTTT.

This clone was seen a handful of times. The genes are TRGV3 and TRGJ1 or TRGJ2. The V and J ends lost 0 bases and 5 bases, in that order; junction bases with no gene match: 4. Germline lookup yields CDR1 VTNTFY and CDR2 YDVSTARD (reference sequence). The CDR3 spans 13 residues. CDR3 region: CATWDRPNYKKLF. The CDR3 region has the DNA TGTGCCACCTGGGACAGGCCAAATTATAAGAAACTCTTT.

This sequence joins TRGV8 and TRGJP1. The CDR3 contains 12 residues. V shed 1 base, J shed 8 bases, and the junction held 1 base outside the gene matches. Germline CDR1 is VENAVY and CDR2 is YDSYNSRV. The CDR3 spells CATWDRGWFKIF. CDR3 DNA sequence: TGTGCCACCTGGGATAGAGGTTGGTTCAAGATATTT.

By share, this clone counts as large. The V gene is TRGV4, the J gene TRGJ1 or TRGJ2. Germline CDR1 reads EGSTGY; CDR2 reads YDSYTSSV. There are 12 residues in the CDR3. V lost 3 bases, J lost 7 bases, and 6 bases stayed unmatched. CDR3: CATWDSTYKKLF. CDR3 sequence (DNA): TGTGCCACCTGGGATTCTACATATAAGAAACTCTTT.

This clone appeared a few times. The V call is TRGV4, the J call TRGJP1. V lost 9 bases to trimming and J lost 3 bases; unmatched junction nucleotides: 7. This CDR3 contains 13 residues. Germline V gene lookup returns CDR1 EGSTGY and CDR2 YDSYTSSV. Here the CDR3 reads CATANATGWFKIF. CDR3 bases: TGTGCCACCGCGAATGCCACTGGTTGGTTCAAGATATTT.

This clone is labeled large. The chain recombines TRGV9 with TRGJP. Per the germline V gene, CDR1 is GITISATS and CDR2 is ISYDGTV (reference sequence). The ends lost 4 bases at V and 4 bases at J; junction bases unmatched: 4. CDR3 length: 16 residues. Written as DNA, the CDR3 is TGTGCCTTGTGGGATCGCCAAGAGTTGGGCAAAAAAATCAAGGTATTT. The encoded protein is CALWDRQELGKKIKVF.

Remarks on this clone: Given a much more abundant clone one base away, this may be a read error. The chain joins TRGV2 to TRGJ1 or TRGJ2. CDR1 and CDR2 from the germline V gene are EGSNGY and YDSYNSKV. This CDR3 comprises 13 residues. This chain's CDR3 is CATWDGRNYKKLF. DNA for the CDR3: TGTGCCACCTGGGACGGGCGGAATTATAAGAAACTATTT.